The clone carrying this T cell receptor beta chain came up a few times. Its antigen is not known. Repertoires were generated with immunoSEQ multiplex PCR, while TCRdb's copy carries only in-frame clones and drops some. The sample contains more than 55,000 clones, about three quarters of which appear only once. The CDR3 is made up of 16 amino acids. Germline values: CDR1 KGHSH, CDR2 LQKENI. Deletions cut 3 bases from V and 6 bases from J, with 18 bases between. These data are taken from a study of cytotoxic CD8 clonotypes in ibrutinib-treated CLL. Study observations and caveats: Treatment left the uncommon public clonotypes either contracted or stable in frequency.

The receptor comes from a human donor with chronic lymphocytic leukemia. The chain has TRBV18 and TRBJ1-5, with a tentative D call TRBD1 (5 bases). The material sequenced was PBMCs, taken after 12 months of ibrutinib treatment. The chain's CDR3 is CASSPAGRGASQPQHF. The CDR3 coding sequence is TGTGCCAGCTCACCCGCGGGGCGGGGCGCTTCTCAGCCCCAGCATTTT.